What follows are 32 T cell receptor beta chains derived from one specimen sequenced in a study of CD8 T cells in ankylosing spondylitis. One entry per CDR3 protein results from TCRdb running MiXCR on the 5' RACE reads. The sample holds hundreds of thousands of distinct CDR3 sequences, roughly 24% seen once. The sample taken for sequencing was blood, either unsorted or a sorted T cell fraction (not recorded which). The origin of the receptors is a male donor with ankylosing spondylitis or in good health (not recorded which).

This clonotype appeared many times. The chain has TRBV12-3 or TRBV12-4 and TRBJ2-1; TRBD2 matches 9 bases. V lost 4 bases and J lost 6; bases outside the gene matches: 10. The CDR3 runs 16 residues. The chain's CDR3 is CASSSSSAGGPNEQFF. The DNA of the CDR3 is TGTGCCAGCAGTTCGTCCTCGGCGGGAGGGCCCAATGAGCAGTTCTTC.

This clonotype was recorded many times. The genes are TRBV5-1 and TRBJ2-1; the D gene could be TRBD1 or TRBD2 (6 bases each). This CDR3 comprises 16 residues. Germline CDR1 reads SGHRS; CDR2 reads YFSETQ. Trimming removed 0 bases at V and 5 bases at J, with 15 bases between. The CDR3 nucleotides read TGCGCCAGCAGCTTGGCCGGGGGCAGGGTCCACAATGAGCAGTTCTTC. As protein: CASSLAGGRVHNEQFF.

The chain uses TRBV7-2 and TRBJ2-7; TRBD1 matches at 7 bases. V lost 0 bases and J lost 5; bases outside the gene matches: 7. Germline V gives CDR1 SGHTA, CDR2 FQGNSA. The CDR3 spans 15 residues. Here the CDR3 DNA reads TGTGCCAGCAGCTTAGCAACAGGGGTTCTGGACGAGCAGTACTTC. It is translated as CASSLATGVLDEQYF.

This clonotype was seen at least ten times. The rearrangement uses TRBV20-1 and TRBJ1-1; D is unclear. CDR1 and CDR2 from the germline V gene are DFQATT and SNEGSKA (reference sequence). CDR3 length: 13 amino acids. Trimming took off 3 bases at V and 4 bases at J, with 12 bases between the two ends. The CDR3 bases are TGCAGTGCTAGGACGAGGAGAGGCACTGAAGCTTTCTTT. Protein sequence: CSARTRRGTEAFF.

This clonotype occurred a few times. This chain connects TRBV4-2 to TRBJ2-5, with a weak D call TRBD1 (5 bases). V dropped 3 bases and J dropped 1 base, with 12 bases sitting between them. Germline V lookup: CDR1 LGHNA, CDR2 YNFKEQ. The CDR3 is made up of 15 amino acids. Written as DNA, the CDR3 is TGTGCCAGCAGCCATCCTACAGGAAGCCAAGAGACCCAGTACTTC. This translates into CASSHPTGSQETQYF.

Remarks on this clonotype: A much larger clone lies a single base off, so this may be a read error. The rearrangement uses TRBV20-1 and TRBJ2-2; D gene unclear. The V and J ends lost 3 bases and 1 base respectively, with 6 bases between them. CDR1 is DFQATT and CDR2 is SNEGSKA in the germline V gene (reference sequence). The CDR3 is made up of 13 amino acids. The CDR3 protein is CSASGENTGELFF. The DNA of the CDR3 is TGCAGTGCTAGTGGGGAGAACACCGGGGAGCTGTTTTTT.

This clonotype was seen repeatedly, ten times or more. The chain couples TRBV6-1 to TRBJ2-2, with TRBD1 matching 8 bases. The CDR3 runs 15 residues. Trimming at V came to 6 bases and at J to 4 bases, leaving 7 bases not matched to a gene. Germline CDR1 and CDR2: MNHNS and SASEGT. The CDR3 is CASRVGQGLTGELFF. DNA of the CDR3: TGTGCCAGCAGGGTTGGACAGGGTCTCACCGGGGAGCTGTTTTTT.

The chain has TRBV6-1 and TRBJ2-7; TRBD1 matches at 10 bases. The CDR3 extends over 13 amino acids. Germline trimming cut 6 bases from V and 6 bases from J; bases unmatched to any gene: 5. Germline values: CDR1 MNHNS, CDR2 SASEGT. CDR3: CASRQGQGSEQYF. DNA of the CDR3: TGTGCCAGCAGACAGGGACAGGGGTCCGAGCAGTACTTC.

This clonotype showed up many times. V and J are TRBV29-1 and TRBJ2-5; D not resolved. The germline V and J ends were trimmed by 7 bases and 3 bases, with 9 bases remaining between them. CDR3 length: 11 residues. From germline, CDR1 is SQVTM and CDR2 ANQGSEA. The CDR3: CSAIRKETQYF. The DNA for the CDR3 is TGCAGCGCCATCCGAAAAGAGACCCAGTACTTC.

This clonotype has a handful of counts. The chain carries TRBV20-1 and TRBJ1-2, with D uncertain. This CDR3 is built from 13 residues. Germline V gene sequence: CDR1 DFQATT, CDR2 SNEGSKA (reference sequence). V gave up 3 bases and J gave up 8 bases, with 16 bases separating them. The CDR3 DNA reads TGCAGTGCTAGCGCCACCCCGATGATGGGCTACACCTTC. It translates to CSASATPMMGYTF.

This clonotype was seen repeatedly, ten times or more. This chain uses TRBV20-1 with TRBJ2-2, with 7 positions matching TRBD2. J was trimmed by 1 base and V by 6 bases; bases with no gene match: 5. Per germline, CDR1 DFQATT and CDR2 SNEGSKA (reference sequence). The CDR3 contains 14 residues. Here the CDR3 reads CSAPTSRNTGELFF. DNA of the CDR3: TGCAGTGCCCCGACTAGCAGGAACACCGGGGAGCTGTTTTTT.

The chain carries TRBV29-1 and TRBJ2-5, with D possibly being TRBD1 (5 bases). CDR1 is SQVTM and CDR2 is ANQGSEA in the germline V gene. The CDR3 length is 10 residues. V was pared by 7 bases and J by 11 bases, with 14 bases between. CDR3 residues: CSAGPGIQYF. The CDR3 nucleotides are TGCAGCGCCGGGCCAGGGATTCAGTACTTC.

This clonotype was seen repeatedly, ten times or more. The CDR3 region is CASSLWREGKTQYF. DNA of the CDR3: TGTGCCAGCAGCTTATGGCGGGAGGGGAAGACCCAGTACTTC. The chain uses TRBV7-2 and TRBJ2-5; 9 bases fit TRBD2. V dropped 2 bases and J dropped 6; count of bases not matched to a gene: 4. CDR3 length: 14 residues. Germline V CDR1 and CDR2: SGHTA, FQGNSA. Supplemented by reference TRBV7-2 and TRBJ2-5, the full variable domain reads GAGVSQSPSNKVTEKGKDVELRCDPISGHTALYWYRQSLGQGLEFLIYFQGNSAPDKSGLPSDRFSAERTGGSVSTLTIQRTQQEDSAVYLCASSLWREGKTQYFGPGTRLLVL.

This clonotype has ten or more counts. CDR3 protein: CASSSIGGKNSYEQYF. CDR3 coding DNA: TGTGCCAGCAGTTCCATCGGGGGGAAAAACTCCTACGAGCAGTACTTC. The chain is built from TRBV11-2 and TRBJ2-7; 7 bases are a match to TRBD2. Germline V gives CDR1 SGHAT, CDR2 FQNNGV. The trim removed 6 bases at V and 0 bases at J, leaving 11 bases unmatched. The length of the CDR3 is 16 residues.

The chain joins TRBV11-2 to TRBJ2-5; D is unresolved. Germline V gives CDR1 SGHAT, CDR2 FQNNGV. V was trimmed by 5 bases and J by 0 bases, leaving 19 bases between them. This CDR3 spans 17 amino acids. CDR3 region: CASSRPYRALNQETQYF. CDR3 DNA: TGTGCCAGCAGCCGTCCTTACCGGGCCCTAAACCAAGAGACCCAGTACTTC.

This rearrangement joins TRBV5-1 to TRBJ2-7; 7 bases agree with TRBD2. Germline CDR1 is SGHRS and CDR2 is YFSETQ. The CDR3 loop spans 13 amino acids. Trimming at V came to 4 bases and at J to 7 bases, leaving 8 bases not matched to a gene. CDR3 sequence reads: CASSRAGEGEQYF. The CDR3 DNA follows: TGCGCCAGCAGCAGGGCGGGAGAAGGGGAGCAGTACTTC. The full variable domain, in which reference TRBV5-1 and TRBJ2-7 provide the parts outside the CDR3, is KAGVTQTPRYLIKTRGQQVTLSCSPISGHRSVSWYQQTPGQGLQFLFEYFSETQRNKGNFPGRFSGRQFSNSRSEMNVSTLELGDSALYLCASSRAGEGEQYFGPGTRLTVT.

In its sample, this clonotype was seen many times. V is TRBV7-9 and J is TRBJ2-6; TRBD1 agrees at 9 bases. The J segment lost 0 bases and the V segment lost 3 bases, leaving 3 bases of the junction unmatched. The CDR3 covers 17 residues. CDR1 and CDR2 from the germline V gene are SEHNR and FQNEAQ (reference sequence). CDR3 loop: CASSFGTGNSGANVLTF. In DNA, the CDR3 is TGTGCCAGCAGCTTTGGGACAGGGAACTCTGGGGCCAACGTCCTGACTTTC. Drawing the rest from reference TRBV7-9 and TRBJ2-6, the complete variable domain is DTGVSQNPRHKITKRGQNVTFRCDPISEHNRLYWYRQTLGQGPEFLTYFQNEAQLEKSRLLSDRFSAERPKGSFSTLEIQRTEQGDSAMYLCASSFGTGNSGANVLTFGAGSRLTVL.

This clonotype was observed many times. Here the CDR3 reads CSVVYYNEQFF. DNA for the CDR3: TGCAGCGTTGTCTACTACAATGAGCAGTTCTTC. The chain uses TRBV29-1 and TRBJ2-1; unclear D gene. This CDR3 contains 11 residues. The germline CDR1 and CDR2 sequences are SQVTM and ANQGSEA. The ends were cut back, 4 bases at V and 3 bases at J, with 4 bases in the middle.

This clonotype was observed a single time. The chain recombines TRBV6-5 with TRBJ2-3; D ambiguous. This CDR3 is built from 12 residues. V gave up 7 bases and J gave up 4 bases, with 9 bases separating them. The V gene's germline CDR1 is MNHEY and CDR2 SVGAGI. The CDR3 reads CASKSRADTQYF. As DNA, the CDR3 is TGTGCCAGCAAATCTCGGGCAGATACGCAGTATTTT.

The chain is built from TRBV7-6 and TRBJ2-5; weak D call: TRBD1 (7 bases). This CDR3 contains 14 residues. The V and J ends lost 3 bases and 5 bases respectively, with 13 bases between them. Germline CDR1 reads SGHVS; CDR2 reads FNYEAQ. The CDR3 is CASSFAGGTETQYF. The CDR3, as DNA: TGTGCCAGCAGCTTCGCAGGGGGGACGGAGACCCAGTACTTC.

This clonotype was recorded many times. The V call is TRBV12-3 or TRBV12-4, the J call TRBJ2-1; 7 nucleotides match TRBD1. J was trimmed by 1 base and V by 6 bases; bases with no gene match: 9. The CDR3 runs 16 residues. The CDR3 DNA reads as TGTGCCAGCAGCCAGACAGGGCTTTTGTCCTACAATGAGCAGTTCTTC. Its translation: CASSQTGLLSYNEQFF.

This clonotype has ten or more counts. The rearrangement links TRBV15 to TRBJ2-7, with D maybe TRBD1 (5 bases). This CDR3 region has 15 residues. Germline V gene sequence: CDR1 LNHNV, CDR2 YYDKDF (reference sequence). V lost 0 bases to trimming and J lost 2 bases, with 11 bases between them. CDR3 DNA: TGTGCCACCAGCAGAGATCTAGGGGAAGCCTACGAGCAGTACTTC. It translates to CATSRDLGEAYEQYF.

The chain links TRBV6-4 to TRBJ2-2; 7 nucleotides align to TRBD1. This CDR3 contains 14 residues. Unmatched junction bases numbered 7, after V lost 4 bases and J lost 8 bases. Germline CDR1 reads MRHNA; CDR2 reads SNTAGT. The CDR3 loop reads CASSAETGRGELFF. The CDR3 DNA reads as TGTGCCAGCAGTGCCGAGACAGGGCGAGGGGAGCTGTTTTTT.

This clonotype appeared many times. The rearrangement links TRBV11-2 to TRBJ2-2; 10 nucleotides align to TRBD1. This CDR3 has 13 amino acids. Trimming at V came to 3 bases and at J to 11 bases, leaving 3 bases not matched to a gene. The V gene's germline CDR1 is SGHAT and CDR2 FQNNGV. The CDR3 here is CASSFDRGRELFF. The CDR3 region has the DNA TGTGCCAGCAGCTTCGACAGGGGGCGAGAGCTGTTTTTT.

This clonotype was detected many times. This chain joins TRBV5-1 and TRBJ2-3, with D possibly matching TRBD2 (5 bases). With 4 bases removed from V and 5 bases from J, the gap between germline ends came to 5 bases. CDR3 size: 11 residues. Looked up from germline, CDR1 is SGHRS and CDR2 is YFSETQ. This CDR3 is CASSAGDTQYF. CDR3 nucleotide sequence: TGCGCCAGCAGCGCGGGAGATACGCAGTATTTT.

This clonotype was observed at least ten times. This chain joins TRBV7-6 and TRBJ2-7, with TRBD1 identical over 8 bases. The CDR3 loop spans 15 amino acids. CDR1 and CDR2 from the germline V gene are SGHVS and FNYEAQ. J lost 1 base, V lost 1 base, and 3 bases had no gene match. CDR3 residues: CASSLETGASYEQYF. DNA for the CDR3: TGTGCCAGCAGCTTAGAGACAGGGGCGTCCTACGAGCAGTACTTC.

In this sample, this clonotype turned up many times. This chain uses TRBV7-2 with TRBJ2-1, with 9 bases that match TRBD2. Germline CDR1 SGHTA, CDR2 FQGNSA. Trimming cost V 1 base and J 13 bases; bases outside gene matches: 5. The CDR3 is 13 amino acids. Written as DNA, the CDR3 is TGTGCCAGCAGCTTAGGGCCTAGCGGGACCCAGTTCTTC. This sequence encodes CASSLGPSGTQFF.

This clonotype was seen just once. The chain combines TRBV20-1 with TRBJ2-3, with 16 bases identical to TRBD2. Looked up from germline, CDR1 is DFQATT and CDR2 is SNEGSKA (reference sequence). The CDR3 loop spans 14 amino acids. The ends lost 6 bases at V and 6 bases at J; junction bases unmatched: 3. The DNA for the CDR3 is TGCAGTGCGGGACTAGCGGGAGGGCCGGATACGCAGTATTTT. Translation: CSAGLAGGPDTQYF.

This clonotype occurred many times. This rearrangement joins TRBV24-1 to TRBJ2-3; TRBD2 aligns across 9 bases. This CDR3 spans 15 amino acids. Germline V gene lookup returns CDR1 KGHDR and CDR2 SFDVKD. V shed 3 bases, J shed 3 bases, and the junction held 3 bases outside the gene matches. CDR3 sequence: CATSDISGRTDTQYF. CDR3 nucleotides: TGTGCCACCAGTGATATTAGCGGGAGAACAGATACGCAGTATTTT.

Many counts were recorded for this clonotype. This chain joins TRBV12-5 and TRBJ1-1, with D perhaps TRBD1 (6 bases). Germline V gives CDR1 LGHNT, CDR2 FRNRAP. CDR3 length: 11 residues. V dropped 7 bases and J dropped 8 bases, with 11 bases sitting between them. CDR3 region: CASALGTEAFF. CDR3 coding DNA: TGTGCTAGTGCCCTCGGGACAGAAGCTTTCTTT.

V and J are TRBV6-1 and TRBJ1-5; 10 bases are shared with TRBD1. This CDR3 contains 15 residues. The germline CDR1 and CDR2 sequences are MNHNS and SASEGT. V lost 6 bases, J lost 2 bases, and 4 bases stayed unmatched. CDR3 in DNA: TGTGCCAGCAGGAGAGGACAGGGGGGCAATCAGCCCCAGCATTTT. This encodes CASRRGQGGNQPQHF.

This clonotype was observed at least ten times. This sequence joins TRBV10-3 and TRBJ2-7, with 7 bases aligning to TRBD1. The germline V gene has CDR1 ENHRY and CDR2 SYGVKD. This CDR3 contains 15 residues. V shed 6 bases, J shed 1 base, and the junction held 9 bases outside the gene matches. The CDR3 protein is CAISRGQDPSYEQYF. The CDR3 coding sequence is TGTGCCATCAGCAGAGGACAGGACCCTTCCTACGAGCAGTACTTC.